This T cell receptor (beta chain) was retrieved from a study of human T cells and chemical hapten exposure. Study at large: Sensitization applied 2% DPC to approximately 2 cm by approximately 2 cm of upper inner arm skin. Patch tests applied 0.01% DPC to the upper back and were scored after 6 days. Alopecia areata, totalis or universalis affected patients, mainly female. General study findings and limits: There was a positive correlation between PT1 expanded TCR counts and patch test score.

This CDR3 spans 15 amino acids. The germline V and J ends were trimmed by 2 bases and 5 bases, with 16 bases remaining between them. CDR1 is ENHRY, CDR2 SYGVKD, per germline. Time point defined: patch test 1, 2 weeks after DPC sensitization. Treatment of the sample: therapeutic diphenylcyclopropenone sensitization with weekly scalp DPC. TCRdb analysed the RACE reads with MiXCR anew, one entry per CDR3 protein. The sample includes 75,000 to 100,000 distinct CDR3 sequences, about 11% of them seen just once. As regards this clonotype: Its antigen is undetermined.

The rearrangement uses TRBV10-3 and TRBJ2-7, with D possibly matching TRBD1 (6 bases). This specimen was whole blood, taken in connection with sensitization to the hapten diphenylcyclopropenone (DPC). This clonotype was obtained from a man aged 35 to 55 with alopecia areata. Some clones in this sample may be carry-over from other donors' samples. The DNA for the CDR3 is TGTGCCATCAGTGAGAGGGAGACAGGAGTGAACGAGCAGTACTTC. Translated: CAISERETGVNEQYF.